These 12 T cell receptor beta chains originate from one sample sequenced in a study of control samples from healthy donors and cancer patients (dated by TCRdb to 2020 to 2022). Libraries were built with the immunoSEQ multiplex PCR assay. Drawn from immuneACCESS, this table holds only the in-frame rearrangements with V and J called that TCRdb kept. Clones are partly lost; checked studies trace under half to an unresolved V gene and leave the rest unexplained. This sample comprises about 120,000 clones, more than 75% of them detected only once. The biggest ten clones account for about 12% of the sample. Sequencing used blood. The source of these receptors is a man aged 25-45 years in good health.

The genes are TRBV6-5 and TRBJ1-4; 11 bases agree with TRBD1. CDR1 is MNHEY and CDR2 is SVGAGI in the germline V gene. This CDR3 spans 15 amino acids. The ends lost 6 bases at V and 8 bases at J; junction bases unmatched: 8. CDR3 loop: CASRLPGTGGEKLFF. The CDR3 bases are TGTGCCAGCAGACTCCCCGGGACAGGGGGAGAAAAACTGTTTTTT.

The chain employs TRBV7-3 and TRBJ2-2, with TRBD1 matching 8 bases. The CDR3 totals 15 residues. Germline-derived CDR1 and CDR2 are SGHTA and FQGTGA. V shed 5 bases, J shed 3 bases, and the junction held 5 bases outside the gene matches. The CDR3 bases are TGTGCCAGCAGCCTTCAGGGGGCGTACACCGGGGAGCTGTTTTTT. This gives the protein CASSLQGAYTGELFF. Complete variable domain (other parts from reference TRBV7-3 and TRBJ2-2): GAGVSQTPSNKVTEKGKYVELRCDPISGHTALYWYRQSLGQGPEFLIYFQGTGAADDSGLPNDRFFAVRPEGSVSTLKIQRTERGDSAVYLCASSLQGAYTGELFFGEGSRLTVL.

The rearrangement uses TRBV7-9 and TRBJ1-2, with a possible D match to TRBD1 (6 bases). V gave up 4 bases and J gave up 3 bases, with 15 bases separating them. From germline, CDR1 is SEHNR and CDR2 FQNEAQ (reference sequence). The CDR3 has 15 amino acids. CDR3 in amino acids: CASSYAAGADYGYTF. CDR3 DNA sequence: TGTGCCAGCAGCTATGCGGCGGGGGCCGACTATGGCTACACCTTC. The complete variable domain, with remaining parts taken from reference TRBV7-9 and TRBJ1-2, reads DTGVSQNPRHKITKRGQNVTFRCDPISEHNRLYWYRQTLGQGPEFLTYFQNEAQLEKSRLLSDRFSAERPKGSFSTLEIQRTEQGDSAMYLCASSYAAGADYGYTFGSGTRLTVV.

The CDR3 region is CASGPRGREQYF. The CDR3 nucleotides are TGTGCCAGCGGCCCCAGGGGTCGAGAGCAGTACTTC. The rearrangement uses TRBV12-3 or TRBV12-4 and TRBJ2-7; D is perhaps TRBD1 (6 bases). The length of the CDR3 is 12 residues. V shed 8 bases and J shed 7 bases, with 15 bases lying between them.

The genes are TRBV30 and TRBJ1-4, with D possibly being TRBD1 (6 bases). This CDR3 region has 14 residues. Germline V gene data show CDR1 as GTSNPN and CDR2 as SVGIG (reference sequence). V was pared by 0 bases and J by 5 bases, with 10 bases between. CDR3 amino acids: CAWSVGGGNEKLFF. As DNA, the CDR3 is TGTGCCTGGAGTGTTGGAGGGGGAAATGAAAAACTGTTTTTT.

This clone was counted once. The chain uses TRBV30 and TRBJ1-6, with a weak D call TRBD1 (6 bases). This CDR3 is built from 14 residues. Germline V gene lookup returns CDR1 GTSNPN and CDR2 SVGIG (reference sequence). The CDR3 protein is CAFTGKSYNSPLHF. CDR3 in DNA: TGTGCTTTTACAGGGAAGTCCTATAATTCACCCCTCCACTTT.

This chain connects TRBV6-6 to TRBJ1-2, with TRBD1 matching over 9 bases. This CDR3 contains 16 residues. The germline V gene encodes CDR1 MNHNY and CDR2 SVGAGI (reference sequence). Losses at the gene ends were 0 bases for V and 0 bases for J; bases not matched to a gene: 2. The CDR3 loop reads CASSYSQGASNYGYTF. The CDR3 coding sequence is TGTGCCAGCAGTTACTCACAGGGGGCGTCTAACTATGGCTACACCTTC.

The rearrangement uses TRBV18 and TRBJ1-4; no reliable D call. Germline V gene sequence: CDR1 KGHSH, CDR2 LQKENI. V lost 6 bases to trimming and J lost 5 bases, with 10 bases between them. CDR3 length: 13 amino acids. CDR3 coding DNA: TGTGCCAGCTCCCCAGGAATCAATGAAAAACTGTTTTTT. Translated, it gives CASSPGINEKLFF.

This chain uses TRBV3-1 (or the pseudogene TRBV3-2) with TRBJ1-1, with D tentatively TRBD1 (5 bases). V lost 0 bases and J 0 bases, leaving 17 bases between the germline ends. The length of the CDR3 is 18 residues. Germline CDR1 is LGHDT and CDR2 is YNNKEL (reference sequence). CDR3 sequence: CASSQDGVIGHMNTEAFF. DNA for the CDR3: TGTGCCAGCAGCCAAGACGGGGTTATCGGACACATGAACACTGAAGCTTTCTTT.

CDR3 nucleotides: TGCAGCGGGGGGACAGGGGCTTCGGAACAGTACTTC. Translated: CSGGTGASEQYF. This chain joins TRBV29-1 and TRBJ2-7; TRBD1 matches at 10 bases. This CDR3 has 12 residues. V trimming: 7 bases; J trimming: 10 bases; junction bases outside the gene matches: 10. Germline V gene lookup returns CDR1 SQVTM and CDR2 ANQGSEA.

This chain connects TRBV30 to TRBJ2-3; 7 bases agree with TRBD1. CDR3 size: 15 residues. In germline, CDR1 is GTSNPN, CDR2 SVGIG (reference sequence). J was trimmed by 1 base and V by 2 bases; bases with no gene match: 6. This CDR3 is CAWSQTGVGTDTQYF. CDR3 nucleotide sequence: TGTGCCTGGAGTCAAACAGGGGTCGGCACAGATACGCAGTATTTT.

DNA for the CDR3: TGTGCCAGCAGCGTAGATCCGAGCTCCTATAATTCACCCCTCCACTTT. It is translated as CASSVDPSSYNSPLHF. This chain joins TRBV9 and TRBJ1-6, with unresolved D. This CDR3 has 16 amino acids. V lost 0 bases, J lost 0 bases, and 7 bases lay in between. From germline, CDR1 is SGDLS and CDR2 YYNGEE.